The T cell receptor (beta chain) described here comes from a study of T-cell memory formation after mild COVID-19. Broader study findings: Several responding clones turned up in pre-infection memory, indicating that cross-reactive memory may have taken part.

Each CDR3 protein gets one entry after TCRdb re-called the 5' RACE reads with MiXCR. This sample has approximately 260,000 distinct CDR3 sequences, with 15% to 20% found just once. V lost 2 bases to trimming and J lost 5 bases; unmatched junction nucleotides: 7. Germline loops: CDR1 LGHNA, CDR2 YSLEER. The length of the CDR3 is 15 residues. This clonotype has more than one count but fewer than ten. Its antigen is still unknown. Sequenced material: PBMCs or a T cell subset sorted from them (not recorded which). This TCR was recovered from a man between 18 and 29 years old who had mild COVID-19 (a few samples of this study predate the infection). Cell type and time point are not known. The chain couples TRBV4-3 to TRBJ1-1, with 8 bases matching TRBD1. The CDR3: CASSQYRGMGTEAFF. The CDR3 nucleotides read TGCGCCAGCAGCCAATACAGGGGGATGGGTACTGAAGCTTTCTTT.